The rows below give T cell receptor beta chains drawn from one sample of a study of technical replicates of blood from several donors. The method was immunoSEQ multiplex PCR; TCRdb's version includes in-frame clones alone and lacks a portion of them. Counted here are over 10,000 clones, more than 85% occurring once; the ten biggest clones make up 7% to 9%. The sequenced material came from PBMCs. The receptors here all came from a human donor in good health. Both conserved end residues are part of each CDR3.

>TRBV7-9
CASSLVGQGAGYTF
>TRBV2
CASSELWRRGATGELFF
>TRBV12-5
CASGSTDKSGKRTDTQYF
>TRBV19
CATGRGGSYEQYF
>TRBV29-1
CSAAGTGVEQYF
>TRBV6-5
CASSYSGQGVETQYF
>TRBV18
CASSPGLMNTEAFF
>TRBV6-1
CASSAGYNEQFF
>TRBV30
CASTVNSGNTIYF
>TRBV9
CASSALAGSSYEQYF
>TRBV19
CASSRAGVADTQYF
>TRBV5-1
CASKEGSTTGELFF
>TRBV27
CASSLIIGETRTEAFF
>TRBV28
CASIRASHGNQPQHF
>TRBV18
CASSPPGQPGYTF
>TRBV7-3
CASSQDRTGTQYF
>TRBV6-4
CASSDSPGDTQYF
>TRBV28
CASSFGDRSGSPLHF
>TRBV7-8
CASSSGVNTEAFF
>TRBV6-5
CASRDGQAGEQYF
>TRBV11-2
CASSHLSSGPYNEQFF
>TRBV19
CASRLGTGGADSNQPQHF
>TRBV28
CASSLSAGYYQPQHF
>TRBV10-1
CASSVGGNTDTQYF
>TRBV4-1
CASSLGGTGETSYEQYF
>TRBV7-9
CASSLDSPSYNEQFF
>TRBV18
CASSQDSTNTGELFF
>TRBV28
CASSPLRENNEQFF
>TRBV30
CAWSAGFTSPLHF
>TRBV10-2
CASGAGVIQETQYF
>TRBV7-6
CASSLETGSFQPQHF
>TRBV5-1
CASSSRTGFFTDTQYF
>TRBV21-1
CASSPVGLGETQYF
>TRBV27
CASSLYYTGDMNTEAFF
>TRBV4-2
CASSQGRSSSYEQYF
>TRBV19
CASSEQAGNSYEQYF
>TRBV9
CASSLRLAGAGTDTQYF
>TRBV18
CASSQGTGGSQPQHF
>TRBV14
CASSGTTGELFF
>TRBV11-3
CASTIQGSDTQYF
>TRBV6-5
CASRGTGLEGTQYF
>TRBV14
CASSAFQGPQHF
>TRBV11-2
CASSLAGGSSYEQYF
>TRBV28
CASSLSGANYGYTF
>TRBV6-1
CASSGGGPAEKLFF
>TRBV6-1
CASSEVLGSGDRDTQYF